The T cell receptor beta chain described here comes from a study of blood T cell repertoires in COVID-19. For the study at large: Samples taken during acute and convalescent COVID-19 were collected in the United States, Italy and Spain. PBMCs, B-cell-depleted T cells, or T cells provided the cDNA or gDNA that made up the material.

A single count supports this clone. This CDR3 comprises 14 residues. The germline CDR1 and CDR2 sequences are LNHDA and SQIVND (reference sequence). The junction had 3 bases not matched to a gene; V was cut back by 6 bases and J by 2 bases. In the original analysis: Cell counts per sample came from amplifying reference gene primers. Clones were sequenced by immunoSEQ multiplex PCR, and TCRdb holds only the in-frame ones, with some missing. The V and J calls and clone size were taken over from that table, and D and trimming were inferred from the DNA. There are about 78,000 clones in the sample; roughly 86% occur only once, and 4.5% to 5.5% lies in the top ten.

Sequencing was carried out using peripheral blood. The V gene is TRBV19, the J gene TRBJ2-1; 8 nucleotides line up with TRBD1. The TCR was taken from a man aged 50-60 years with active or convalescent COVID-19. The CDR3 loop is CASRQTGAYNEQFF. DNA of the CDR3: TGTGCCAGTAGACAGACAGGGGCCTACAATGAGCAGTTCTTC.